These 28 T cell receptor beta chains were sequenced from one sample in a study of shared clonotypes between healthy human individuals. Data came from immunoSEQ multiplex PCR; TCRdb stores just in-frame clones and leaves some out. The table records about 2 million clones, about 95% of them present only once. Naive CD8 populations comprised CD45RO-negative cells positively selected for CCR7, excluding terminally differentiated effector memory CD45RA+ cells. The sequenced material came from naive CD8+ T cells sorted from blood. Receptors originate from a young man in good health.

This clone was counted a single time. Other nucleotide sequences in the sample specify the same CDR3. V usage is TRBV9 and J usage is TRBJ2-7, with D perhaps given as TRBD1 or TRBD2 (6 bases each). The V end was cut by 0 bases, the J end by 3 bases, with 10 bases between. CDR3 size: 14 residues. Germline CDR1 and CDR2: SGDLS and YYNGEE. The chain's CDR3 is CASSVEGGVYEQYF. In DNA, the CDR3 is TGTGCCAGCAGCGTAGAGGGGGGAGTCTACGAGCAGTACTTC.

About this clone: Other DNA variants within this sample encode the same CDR3. V gene TRBV6-5 combines with J gene TRBJ1-1; D remains ambiguous. V was trimmed by 3 bases and J by 8 bases, leaving 7 bases between them. This CDR3 spans 11 amino acids. The germline CDR1 and CDR2 sequences are MNHEY and SVGAGI. The DNA for the CDR3 is TGTGCCAGCAGTTATGGTCAAGAAGCTTTCTTT. Residues: CASSYGQEAFF.

J is TRBJ2-7 and V is TRBV7-8; no clear D. Germline CDR1 reads SGHVS; CDR2 reads FQNEAQ. With 2 bases removed from V and 0 bases from J, the gap between germline ends came to 11 bases. CDR3 size: 15 residues. DNA of the CDR3: TGTGCCAGCAGCTTATTCGGGCCTGCCTCCTACGAGCAGTACTTC. Its translation: CASSLFGPASYEQYF.

The chain employs TRBV2 and TRBJ2-3; no definite D call. CDR1 SNHLY and CDR2 FYNNEI come from the germline V gene. V was pared by 7 bases and J by 0 bases, with 14 bases between. There are 15 residues in the CDR3. CDR3 sequence reads: CASNPGPSSTDTQYF. CDR3 sequence (DNA): TGTGCCAGCAATCCCGGACCTTCTAGCACAGATACGCAGTATTTT.

The genes are TRBV7-3 and TRBJ2-5, with 9 bases matching TRBD1. J lost 5 bases, V lost 5 bases, and 6 bases had no gene match. CDR1 SGHTA and CDR2 FQGTGA come from the germline V gene. The CDR3 totals 14 residues. The CDR3 protein is CASSLTGGWETQYF. The CDR3 DNA is TGTGCCAGCAGCCTGACAGGGGGTTGGGAGACCCAGTACTTC. Supplemented by reference TRBV7-3 and TRBJ2-5, the full variable domain reads GAGVSQTPSNKVTEKGKYVELRCDPISGHTALYWYRQSLGQGPEFLIYFQGTGAADDSGLPNDRFFAVRPEGSVSTLKIQRTERGDSAVYLCASSLTGGWETQYFGPGTRLLVL.

The rearrangement uses TRBV12-5 and TRBJ1-2; D unresolved. The V gene lost 6 bases and the J gene lost 8 bases, with 13 bases spanning the gap. There are 12 residues in the CDR3. From germline, CDR1 is LGHNT and CDR2 FRNRAP. The CDR3 DNA is TGTGCTAGTGGCTGGAGAGGTGACGGCTACACCTTC. Translation gives CASGWRGDGYTF.

The chain uses TRBV29-1 and TRBJ2-1, with D perhaps matching TRBD1 (5 bases). With 6 bases removed from V and 4 bases from J, the gap between germline ends came to 16 bases. CDR3 length: 14 residues. The V gene's germline CDR1 is SQVTM and CDR2 ANQGSEA. The CDR3 region is CSVVDRELYNEQFF. Written as DNA, the CDR3 is TGCAGCGTCGTAGACAGAGAGCTATACAATGAGCAGTTCTTC.

The J gene is TRBJ1-5, the V gene TRBV4-1, with 11 bases matching TRBD1. Losses at the gene ends were 0 bases for V and 7 bases for J; bases not matched to a gene: 5. Germline CDR1 reads MGHRA; CDR2 reads YSYEKL. The CDR3 loop spans 16 amino acids. The CDR3 region is CASSQEYGQGAQPQHF. For the CDR3, the DNA is TGCGCCAGCAGCCAAGAATACGGACAGGGGGCCCAGCCCCAGCATTTT.

This clone was picked up one time. V usage is TRBV15 and J usage is TRBJ2-2; D might be TRBD1 (5 bases). Trimming removed 0 bases at V and 1 base at J, with 9 bases between. The CDR3 consists of 16 residues. Germline CDR1 LNHNV, CDR2 YYDKDF (reference sequence). The CDR3, as DNA: TGTGCCACCAGCAGAGATACAGGCTTGAACACCGGGGAGCTGTTTTTT. It specifies CATSRDTGLNTGELFF.

The chain employs TRBV30 and TRBJ2-7; TRBD1 matches at 9 bases. Germline-derived CDR1 and CDR2 are GTSNPN and SVGIG (reference sequence). The ends lost 3 bases at V and 5 bases at J; junction bases unmatched: 5. The CDR3 runs to 13 residues. CDR3 protein: CAWSGTGLDEQYF. The CDR3 bases are TGTGCCTGGAGCGGGACAGGGTTGGACGAGCAGTACTTC.

With regard to this clone: Other DNA sequences of this sample code for an identical CDR3. The rearrangement uses TRBV5-8 and TRBJ1-1; D is possibly TRBD1 (6 bases). Trimming took off 2 bases at V and 1 base at J, with 9 bases between the two ends. The CDR3 contains 14 residues. Germline CDR1 reads SGHTS; CDR2 reads YDEGEE. The CDR3 sequence is CASSFRGANTEAFF. The CDR3 DNA sequence: TGTGCCAGCAGCTTCCGGGGGGCGAACACTGAAGCTTTCTTT.

This rearrangement joins TRBV9 to TRBJ2-1, with 7 bases matching TRBD2. Trimming removed 4 bases from V and 8 bases from J; junction bases left unmatched: 6. Germline loops: CDR1 SGDLS, CDR2 YYNGEE. The CDR3 is 13 amino acids. The CDR3 sequence is CASSSGANDEQFF. The CDR3 coding sequence is TGTGCCAGCAGCAGCGGGGCTAACGATGAGCAGTTCTTC.

This chain links TRBV19 with TRBJ2-2, with D perhaps matching TRBD2 (5 bases). The CDR3 is 12 residues long. V was cut by 5 bases and J by 7 bases, with 8 bases left in between. The V gene's germline CDR1 is LNHDA and CDR2 SQIVND (reference sequence). CDR3 residues: CASSRGGGELFF. The CDR3 coding sequence is TGTGCCAGTAGTCGGGGTGGCGGGGAGCTGTTTTTT. Complete variable domain (other parts from reference TRBV19 and TRBJ2-2): DGGITQSPKYLFRKEGQNVTLSCEQNLNHDAMYWYRQDPGQGLRLIYYSQIVNDFQKGDIAEGYSVSREKKESFPLTVTSAQKNPTAFYLCASSRGGGELFFGEGSRLTVL.

Worth noting for this clone: Other DNA sequences in this sample translate to the same CDR3. The V gene is TRBV27, the J gene TRBJ1-2, with D possibly TRBD1 on 5 matching bases. Looked up from germline, CDR1 is MNHEY and CDR2 is SMNVEV (reference sequence). Trimming stripped 2 bases from V and 4 bases from J, with 8 bases between. CDR3 size: 13 residues. This CDR3 is CASSLQGSYGYTF. The CDR3 DNA follows: TGTGCCAGCAGTTTACAGGGAAGCTATGGCTACACCTTC.

V is TRBV7-8 and J is TRBJ1-3; unclear D gene. Trimming took 1 base from V and 7 from J, leaving 8 bases between them. CDR3 size: 13 residues. Germline V gene lookup returns CDR1 SGHVS and CDR2 FQNEAQ. The CDR3 loop reads CASSLGSTNTIYF. The CDR3 region has the DNA TGTGCCAGCAGCTTAGGGTCGACTAACACCATATATTTT.

This chain uses TRBV11-2 with TRBJ1-6, with D uncertain. The V end was cut by 5 bases, the J end by 0 bases, with 11 bases between. There are 16 residues in the CDR3. Germline V lookup: CDR1 SGHAT, CDR2 FQNNGV. The CDR3 DNA reads as TGTGCCAGCAGCCAACGCCAGAGCTCCTATAATTCACCCCTCCACTTT. This codes for CASSQRQSSYNSPLHF. Full variable domain (outside the CDR3, taken from reference TRBV11-2 and TRBJ1-6): EAGVAQSPRYKIIEKRQSVAFWCNPISGHATLYWYQQILGQGPKLLIQFQNNGVVDDSQLPKDRFSAERLKGVDSTLKIQPAKLEDSAVYLCASSQRQSSYNSPLHFGNGTRLTVT.

V and J are TRBV28 and TRBJ2-3; D uncertain. V lost 1 base and J 2 bases, leaving 7 bases between the germline ends. CDR1 MDHEN and CDR2 SYDVKM come from the germline V gene. The length of the CDR3 is 14 residues. In DNA, the CDR3 is TGTGCCAGCAGTTTATCCGCCTTCACAGATACGCAGTATTTT. Amino acids: CASSLSAFTDTQYF. The full variable domain, completed using reference TRBV28 and TRBJ2-3, is DVKVTQSSRYLVKRTGEKVFLECVQDMDHENMFWYRQDPGLGLRLIYFSYDVKMKEKGDIPEGYSVSREKKERFSLILESASTNQTSMYLCASSLSAFTDTQYFGPGTRLTVL.

V and J are TRBV6-1 and TRBJ2-4; D might be TRBD1 (6 bases). Trimming cost V 6 bases and J 5 bases, with 17 bases left between them. This CDR3 is built from 15 residues. Per germline, CDR1 MNHNS and CDR2 SASEGT. The CDR3 sequence: CASRVENYRENIQYF. CDR3 coding DNA: TGTGCCAGCAGGGTCGAAAATTACAGGGAAAACATTCAGTACTTC.

The V call is TRBV6-6, the J call TRBJ2-7, with TRBD2 matching 9 bases. The germline V gene encodes CDR1 MNHNY and CDR2 SVGAGI (reference sequence). This CDR3 comprises 15 residues. The trim removed 8 bases at V and 4 bases at J, leaving 12 bases unmatched. CDR3 DNA sequence: TGTGCCAGCTTGACGGGGGCGGGAGGGCCATACGAGCAGTACTTC. As protein: CASLTGAGGPYEQYF.

The chain links TRBV5-4 to TRBJ2-7; D possibly uses TRBD1 or TRBD2 (6 bases each). With 3 bases removed from V and 5 bases from J, the gap between germline ends came to 18 bases. Germline CDR1 reads SGHNT; CDR2 reads YYREEE (reference sequence). CDR3 length: 15 residues. The CDR3 region is CASSWGAGSGNEQYF. In DNA form, the CDR3 reads TGTGCCAGCAGCTGGGGGGCGGGTAGCGGCAACGAGCAGTACTTC. The full variable domain, with the rest looked up from reference TRBV5-4 and TRBJ2-7, is ETGVTQSPTHLIKTRGQQVTLRCSSQSGHNTVSWYQQALGQGPQFIFQYYREEENGRGNFPPRFSGLQFPNYSSELNVNALELDDSALYLCASSWGAGSGNEQYFGPGTRLTVT.

The chain combines TRBV28 with TRBJ1-4; 7 bases are a match to TRBD1. Per germline, CDR1 MDHEN and CDR2 SYDVKM. V was clipped by 5 bases and J by 7 bases; unmatched bases: 7. The CDR3 consists of 14 residues. The CDR3 DNA follows: TGTGCCAGCAGTACACAGGGGAGTATTGAAAAACTGTTTTTT. This codes for CASSTQGSIEKLFF.

J is TRBJ1-4 and V is TRBV29-1; no firm D call. The CDR3 runs to 13 residues. Trimming shortened V by 7 bases and J by 0 bases, and 9 bases separated the two germline ends. Per germline, CDR1 SQVTM and CDR2 ANQGSEA. DNA for the CDR3: TGCAGCGCCGTACACCCAACTAATGAAAAACTGTTTTTT. Its translation is CSAVHPTNEKLFF. Full variable domain (missing parts from reference TRBV29-1 and TRBJ1-4): SAVISQKPSRDICQRGTSLTIQCQVDSQVTMMFWYRQQPGQSLTLIATANQGSEATYESGFVIDKFPISRPNLTFSTLTVSNMSPEDSSIYLCSAVHPTNEKLFFGSGTQLSVL.

The genes are TRBV21-1 and TRBJ2-7; TRBD2, the table's D call, lacks a check against the DNA. TRBV21-1 is labeled a pseudogene. The length of the CDR3 is 13 residues. CDR3 nucleotides: TGTGCCACCCCCGGGGGTTTTTCCTACGAGCAGTACTTC. Translation gives CATPGGFSYEQYF.

The V gene is TRBV7-6, the J gene TRBJ2-7; 7 bases are shared with TRBD1. CDR1 is SGHVS, CDR2 FNYEAQ, per germline. The V and J ends lost 0 bases and 2 bases, in that order; junction bases with no gene match: 10. The CDR3 is 17 amino acids. The CDR3 DNA sequence: TGTGCCAGCAGCTTAGCGGACCAGCAGGGGGTGACCTACGAGCAGTACTTC. It specifies CASSLADQQGVTYEQYF.

The chain uses TRBV28 and TRBJ1-5, with a tentative D call TRBD1 (5 bases). Germline lookup yields CDR1 MDHEN and CDR2 SYDVKM. The CDR3 extends over 16 amino acids. Trimming took 3 bases from V and 0 from J, leaving 12 bases between them. The DNA for the CDR3 is TGTGCCAGCAGTTTTCCCCTGACAGATAGCAATCAGCCCCAGCATTTT. This codes for CASSFPLTDSNQPQHF.

This rearrangement joins TRBV5-6 to TRBJ2-3; the match to TRBD2 covers 10 bases. Germline CDR1 SGHDT, CDR2 YYEEEE. With 3 bases clipped from V and 1 base from J, the junction kept 8 bases outside the gene matches. The CDR3 has 17 residues. The CDR3 sequence: CASSSVLAGAGTDTQYF. For the CDR3, the DNA is TGTGCCAGCAGCTCGGTGCTAGCGGGAGCCGGCACAGATACGCAGTATTTT.

The chain employs TRBV4-1 and TRBJ2-5, with D possibly being TRBD1 (6 bases). Germline V gene sequence: CDR1 MGHRA, CDR2 YSYEKL. The V and J ends lost 1 base and 5 bases respectively, with 11 bases between them. The length of the CDR3 is 14 residues. The CDR3: CASSQVYREETQYF. Here the CDR3 DNA reads TGCGCCAGCAGCCAAGTATACAGGGAGGAGACCCAGTACTTC.

CDR3 protein: CASSSPPGRGNTEAFF. CDR3 nucleotide sequence: TGTGCCAGCAGCTCTCCCCCCGGCAGGGGGAACACTGAAGCTTTCTTT. The V and J genes are TRBV7-9 and TRBJ1-1; the D gene is possibly TRBD1 (6 bases). Germline CDR1 is SEHNR and CDR2 is FQNEAQ (reference sequence). V shed 4 bases and J shed 1 base, with 16 bases lying between them. The CDR3 loop spans 16 amino acids.